The 23 T cell receptor beta chains below come from one sample, sequenced in a study of cytomegalovirus exposure and HLA in healthy donors. PCR employed 60 Vbeta and 13 Jbeta primers. Method: immunoSEQ multiplex PCR; TCRdb's copy keeps in-frame clones and lacks some. This sample yields some 62,000 clones, of which approximately 87% are seen a single time; 1.4% belongs to the top ten. The source material was PBMCs. The receptors were sampled from a man between 18 and 35 years old in good health and CMV-seronegative.

This clone was recorded only once. The chain recombines TRBV6-1 with TRBJ2-6; D possibly corresponds to TRBD1 (5 bases). The germline V gene has CDR1 MNHNS and CDR2 SASEGT. This CDR3 has 15 residues. Trimming cost V 7 bases and J 0 bases, with 10 bases left between them. This CDR3 reads CASMEGASGANVLTF. The CDR3 DNA is TGTGCCAGCATGGAAGGGGCCTCTGGGGCCAACGTCCTGACTTTC.

The chain is built from TRBV10-3 and TRBJ1-5, with D uncertain. Germline CDR1 is ENHRY and CDR2 is SYGVKD. V lost 4 bases to trimming and J lost 5 bases, with 9 bases between them. CDR3 length equals 13 residues. CDR3 sequence reads: CAISAADYQPQHF. DNA for the CDR3: TGTGCCATCAGTGCCGCGGATTATCAGCCCCAGCATTTT.

This clone has a handful of counts. The V gene is TRBV6-6, the J gene TRBJ1-1; D is unresolved. Looked up from germline, CDR1 is MNHNY and CDR2 is SVGAGI (reference sequence). The CDR3 covers 15 residues. Trimming took off 1 base at V and 4 bases at J, with 13 bases between the two ends. The CDR3 loop is CASSYFGGLSTEAFF. For the CDR3, the DNA is TGTGCCAGCAGTTACTTCGGCGGTCTCTCCACTGAAGCTTTCTTT.

The chain combines TRBV27 with TRBJ1-3; D perhaps matches TRBD1 (5 bases). The germline V gene has CDR1 MNHEY and CDR2 SMNVEV (reference sequence). CDR3 length equals 13 residues. Trimming pared 8 bases from V and 4 bases from J, leaving 12 bases between. The DNA of the CDR3 is TGTGCCAGCGGGGGGACGGCCGGAAACACCATATATTTT. This gives the protein CASGGTAGNTIYF.

This chain joins TRBV5-8 and TRBJ1-1; D remains unclear. Trimming left V 0 bases short and J 5 bases short, with 11 bases between. This CDR3 comprises 14 residues. Looked up from germline, CDR1 is SGHTS and CDR2 is YDEGEE. The CDR3 DNA is TGTGCCAGCAGCTTGGCGCGCGGCGAAACTGAAGCTTTCTTT. This gives the protein CASSLARGETEAFF.

The chain has TRBV4-1 and TRBJ1-3, with D tentatively TRBD1 (5 bases). The V and J ends lost 2 bases and 10 bases respectively, with 21 bases between them. The CDR3 sequence is 16 residues long. Looked up from germline, CDR1 is MGHRA and CDR2 is YSYEKL. The CDR3 reads CASSQPLQGLAVTIYF. CDR3 DNA: TGCGCCAGCAGCCAACCTCTCCAGGGTCTTGCGGTAACCATATATTTT.

V and J are TRBV4-1 and TRBJ2-5, with 9 bases matching TRBD2. The CDR3 loop spans 15 amino acids. Trimming removed 2 bases from V and 2 bases from J; junction bases left unmatched: 3. Germline CDR1 and CDR2: MGHRA and YSYEKL. In DNA, the CDR3 is TGCGCCAGCAGCCAACGGCGGGGGGGACAAGAGACCCAGTACTTC. Encoded protein: CASSQRRGGQETQYF.

This sequence joins TRBV18 and TRBJ2-7; D uncertain. Trimming removed 9 bases at V and 7 bases at J, with 19 bases between. Germline V lookup: CDR1 KGHSH, CDR2 LQKENI. The CDR3 has 13 amino acids. DNA for the CDR3: TGTGCCAGTTCGTTCCAGCCTGCTAGGGAGCAGTACTTC. Protein sequence: CASSFQPAREQYF.

The sample holds one count of this clone. V usage is TRBV13 and J usage is TRBJ2-2, with 7 nucleotides matching TRBD1. Trimming removed 0 bases from V and 7 bases from J; junction bases left unmatched: 8. Germline V CDR1 and CDR2: PRHDT, FYEKMQ (reference sequence). CDR3 size: 16 residues. The CDR3 sequence: CASSLGLGDSIGELFF. DNA of the CDR3: TGTGCCAGCAGCTTAGGTTTGGGGGACAGTATCGGGGAGCTGTTTTTT.

The rearrangement uses TRBV28 and TRBJ1-4; 9 bases map to TRBD1. V gave up 5 bases and J gave up 7 bases; unmatched junction bases: 14. Germline values: CDR1 MDHEN, CDR2 SYDVKM. This CDR3 comprises 17 residues. The CDR3 reads CASSHTGGAPASEKLFF. CDR3 nucleotides: TGTGCCAGCAGTCATACAGGGGGCGCACCGGCCAGTGAAAAACTGTTTTTT.

The rearrangement uses TRBV25-1 and TRBJ2-5, with a weak D call TRBD1 (5 bases). CDR1 is MGHDK, CDR2 SYGVNS, per germline. Trimming cost V 4 bases and J 3 bases, with 15 bases left between them. The CDR3 covers 15 residues. The CDR3 spells CASSVDSLQKETQYF. The CDR3 DNA reads as TGTGCCAGCAGTGTTGACAGCCTTCAGAAAGAGACCCAGTACTTC.

This sequence joins TRBV5-1 and TRBJ2-3, with 7 bases aligning to TRBD1. Germline V gene data show CDR1 as SGHRS and CDR2 as YFSETQ. This CDR3 is built from 16 residues. V was clipped by 0 bases and J by 2 bases; unmatched bases: 6. In DNA, the CDR3 is TGCGCCAGCAGCTTGGGCAGGGGGTTCGACACAGATACGCAGTATTTT. Translation gives CASSLGRGFDTDTQYF.

The genes are TRBV5-1 and TRBJ2-7; 7 nucleotides line up with TRBD1. V lost 4 bases to trimming and J lost 2 bases; unmatched junction nucleotides: 9. CDR3 size: 15 residues. Germline lookup yields CDR1 SGHRS and CDR2 YFSETQ. The CDR3 DNA sequence: TGCGCCAGCAGCCTGGGAAATACAGGGGCCTACGAGCAGTACTTC. The encoded protein is CASSLGNTGAYEQYF. The full variable domain, in which reference TRBV5-1 and TRBJ2-7 provide the parts outside the CDR3, is KAGVTQTPRYLIKTRGQQVTLSCSPISGHRSVSWYQQTPGQGLQFLFEYFSETQRNKGNFPGRFSGRQFSNSRSEMNVSTLELGDSALYLCASSLGNTGAYEQYFGPGTRLTVT.

V is TRBV2 and J is TRBJ2-1; 9 nucleotides align to TRBD2. After removal of 3 bases from V and 8 bases from J, the junction contained 11 bases not matched to a gene. The germline gives CDR1 SNHLY, CDR2 FYNNEI. The CDR3 consists of 16 residues. This CDR3 reads CASSDGRGGDWDEQFF. The CDR3 coding sequence is TGTGCCAGCAGTGATGGGCGGGGGGGCGATTGGGATGAGCAGTTCTTC.

V gene TRBV6-1 combines with J gene TRBJ2-5, with D possibly matching TRBD1 (6 bases). The CDR3 is 15 residues long. Deletions cut 2 bases from V and 2 bases from J, with 12 bases between. Germline V lookup: CDR1 MNHNS, CDR2 SASEGT. CDR3 sequence reads: CASSESGVLQETQYF. CDR3 sequence (DNA): TGTGCCAGCAGTGAATCAGGGGTACTACAAGAGACCCAGTACTTC.

The rearrangement joins TRBV7-8 to TRBJ1-3; 8 bases agree with TRBD1. The germline CDR1 and CDR2 sequences are SGHVS and FQNEAQ. J was trimmed by 2 bases and V by 3 bases; bases with no gene match: 3. The CDR3 sequence is 15 residues long. The CDR3 DNA follows: TGTGCCAGCAGCTTCATACAGGGGGCTGGAAACACCATATATTTT. Translating gives CASSFIQGAGNTIYF.

This clone has a handful of counts. V usage is TRBV6-1 and J usage is TRBJ1-3, with 8 nucleotides matching TRBD1. Per the germline V gene, CDR1 is MNHNS and CDR2 is SASEGT. Losses at the gene ends were 4 bases for V and 2 bases for J; bases not matched to a gene: 4. CDR3 length: 15 amino acids. The CDR3 is CASSVGGQAGNTIYF. Written as DNA, the CDR3 is TGTGCCAGCAGTGTAGGGGGACAGGCTGGAAACACCATATATTTT.

The DNA of the CDR3 is TGTGCCAGCAGCTTGGAGGTGACACAGGGCATCTACGAGCAGTACTTC. Residues: CASSLEVTQGIYEQYF. The chain carries TRBV5-6 and TRBJ2-7; perhaps TRBD1 as D (6 bases). Trimming removed 0 bases at V and 3 bases at J, with 16 bases between. The CDR3 length is 16 residues. Per germline, CDR1 SGHDT and CDR2 YYEEEE.

J is TRBJ2-1 and V is TRBV7-8; D might be TRBD2 (6 bases). Per the germline V gene, CDR1 is SGHVS and CDR2 is FQNEAQ. There are 16 residues in the CDR3. V was pared by 0 bases and J by 2 bases, with 11 bases between. CDR3 nucleotide sequence: TGTGCCAGCAGCTTAGCATCTAGCGTACCCTACAATGAGCAGTTCTTC. Translation gives CASSLASSVPYNEQFF.

The CDR3 region is CASSQTGLPNYGYTF. For the CDR3, the DNA is TGTGCCAGCAGCCAGACAGGGCTCCCAAACTATGGCTACACCTTC. The chain has TRBV7-9 and TRBJ1-2; the match to TRBD1 covers 7 bases. The V and J ends lost 5 bases and 2 bases, in that order; junction bases with no gene match: 8. The length of the CDR3 is 15 residues. CDR1 SEHNR and CDR2 FQNEAQ come from the germline V gene (reference sequence).

The J gene is TRBJ1-1, the V gene TRBV5-3; a weak D match, TRBD1 (6 bases). TRBV5-3 is recorded as an ORF, its role being uncertain. CDR3 length equals 14 residues. V was pared by 3 bases and J by 6 bases, with 15 bases between. CDR3 sequence: CARSSLGRGAEAFF. The CDR3 nucleotides are TGTGCCAGAAGCTCCCTGGGGAGGGGGGCTGAAGCTTTCTTT.

This sequence joins TRBV28 and TRBJ2-7; TRBD1 matches at 7 bases. The CDR3 is made up of 15 amino acids. Germline-derived CDR1 and CDR2 are MDHEN and SYDVKM. V was pared by 2 bases and J by 2 bases, with 6 bases of the junction left unmatched. As DNA, the CDR3 is TGTGCCAGCAGTTTAGCCTGGGACAGCGCCTACGAGCAGTACTTC. Residues: CASSLAWDSAYEQYF.

The genes are TRBV27 and TRBJ2-7; 11 nucleotides line up with TRBD1. The CDR3 loop spans 14 amino acids. Trimming took 5 bases from V and 5 from J; bases not matched to a gene: 5. Germline-derived CDR1 and CDR2 are MNHEY and SMNVEV (reference sequence). The chain's CDR3 is CASSPGQGVNEQYF. CDR3 nucleotides: TGTGCCAGCAGTCCGGGACAGGGGGTGAACGAGCAGTACTTC.